Presented here are 31 T cell receptor beta chains from one specimen sequenced in a study of T cells after yellow fever vaccination. TCRdb re-derived calls from the 5' RACE reads in MiXCR, one entry per CDR3 protein. This sample yields approximately 510,000 distinct CDR3 sequences, of which 20% to 25% are seen a single time; about a sixth belongs to the top ten. The sample here was PBMCs, taken roughly 20 days after the first yellow fever vaccination. All receptors come from a man aged 18 to 30 who received the YFV17D yellow fever vaccine.

This clonotype was recorded a few times. The chain joins TRBV13 to TRBJ2-3, with D tentatively TRBD1 (5 bases). Looked up from germline, CDR1 is PRHDT and CDR2 is FYEKMQ (reference sequence). V shed 4 bases and J shed 2 bases, with 16 bases lying between them. This CDR3 is 16 amino acids long. In nucleotides, the CDR3 is TGTGCCAGCAGCTGTAGACAGAAGGATGACACAGATACGCAGTATTTT. Its protein product is CASSCRQKDDTDTQYF.

This rearrangement joins TRBV18 to TRBJ1-6; 9 nucleotides match TRBD1. CDR3 length: 15 residues. Germline assignment: CDR1 KGHSH and CDR2 LQKENI. Trimming took 2 bases from V and 10 from J; bases not matched to a gene: 6. The CDR3: CASSPSGTGRSPLHF. The CDR3 DNA sequence: TGTGCCAGCTCACCATCCGGGACAGGGCGCTCACCCCTCCACTTT.

This clonotype appeared a few times. The chain links TRBV9 to TRBJ1-4; 9 nucleotides line up with TRBD1. V lost 3 bases, J lost 5 bases, and 8 bases stayed unmatched. CDR3 length equals 16 residues. Germline assignment: CDR1 SGDLS and CDR2 YYNGEE. The DNA for the CDR3 is TGTGCCAGCAGCGGGTCCGGGACAGGGATCAATGAAAAACTGTTTTTT. This codes for CASSGSGTGINEKLFF.

This clonotype occurred a few times. The V call is TRBV7-6, the J call TRBJ1-5; a possible D gene is TRBD1 (6 bases). Germline-derived CDR1 and CDR2 are SGHVS and FNYEAQ. V lost 0 bases and J 7 bases, leaving 13 bases between the germline ends. The CDR3 has 15 residues. CDR3 nucleotide sequence: TGTGCCAGCAGCTTAGCGCAGGGGTACTGGCAGCCCCAGCATTTT. As protein: CASSLAQGYWQPQHF.

This chain connects TRBV3-1 to TRBJ2-3, with TRBD2 matching 9 bases. The CDR3 spans 13 residues. V lost 0 bases to trimming and J lost 9 bases; unmatched junction nucleotides: 1. Germline assignment: CDR1 LGHDT and CDR2 YNNKEL (reference sequence). Written as DNA, the CDR3 is TGTGCCAGCAGCCAAGAAAGCGGGGGGACGCAGTATTTT. This translates into CASSQESGGTQYF.

Ten or more counts support this clonotype. CDR3: CASTTGQGVTEAFF. The CDR3 DNA reads as TGTGCCAGCACCACGGGACAGGGGGTCACTGAAGCTTTCTTT. The V and J genes are TRBV12-3 or TRBV12-4 and TRBJ1-1; TRBD1 matches at 11 bases. V lost 7 bases and J lost 4; bases outside the gene matches: 5. The CDR3 runs 14 residues.

V and J are TRBV5-1 and TRBJ2-7; 16 bases fit TRBD2. The CDR3 is 16 amino acids. The junction had 7 bases not matched to a gene; V was cut back by 4 bases and J by 6 bases. The germline CDR1 and CDR2 sequences are SGHRS and YFSETQ. CDR3 residues: CASSTGTSGGAGEQYF. CDR3 sequence (DNA): TGCGCCAGCAGCACCGGGACTAGCGGGGGGGCCGGCGAGCAGTACTTC.

The chain combines TRBV20-1 with TRBJ1-1, with D maybe TRBD1 (5 bases). The CDR3 has 16 amino acids. Germline V gives CDR1 DFQATT, CDR2 SNEGSKA (reference sequence). V lost 0 bases, J lost 7 bases, and 21 bases lay in between. Written as DNA, the CDR3 is TGCAGTGCTAGAGATCTCGCCAGGACGGGGGTTGGTGAAGCTTTCTTT. Translating gives CSARDLARTGVGEAFF.

The genes are TRBV28 and TRBJ1-4, with D tentatively TRBD1 (5 bases). V was pared by 8 bases and J by 0 bases, with 10 bases between. Germline CDR1 MDHEN, CDR2 SYDVKM. The CDR3 contains 14 residues. CDR3 sequence (DNA): TGTGCCAGCTGGGGGAGGGCAACTAATGAAAAACTGTTTTTT. Translated: CASWGRATNEKLFF.

The chain links TRBV4-1 to TRBJ1-1; D remains ambiguous. The CDR3 has 15 amino acids. The V end was cut by 1 base, the J end by 2 bases, with 11 bases between. Per the germline V gene, CDR1 is MGHRA and CDR2 is YSYEKL. Written as DNA, the CDR3 is TGCGCCAGCAGCCAAGGTCCCACCCGTAACACTGAAGCTTTCTTT. Its protein product is CASSQGPTRNTEAFF.

This clonotype was counted only a few times. V and J are TRBV15 and TRBJ2-7; TRBD1 matches 9 bases. This CDR3 has 15 residues. The ends lost 1 base at V and 2 bases at J; junction bases unmatched: 3. From germline, CDR1 is LNHNV and CDR2 YYDKDF (reference sequence). The CDR3 DNA reads TGTGCCACCAGCAGAGGACAGGGGGTAACCTACGAGCAGTACTTC. Translated: CATSRGQGVTYEQYF.

The CDR3 loop reads CASSLTGGNSPLHF. The CDR3 DNA reads as TGCGCCAGCAGCTTGACAGGGGGGAATTCACCCCTCCACTTT. The chain has TRBV5-1 and TRBJ1-6; TRBD1 matches at 8 bases. Germline trimming cut 1 base from V and 7 bases from J; bases unmatched to any gene: 1. The CDR3 has 14 residues. Germline V gene sequence: CDR1 SGHRS, CDR2 YFSETQ.

This clonotype occurred a few times. The chain combines TRBV7-9 with TRBJ2-3, with D possibly matching TRBD2 (5 bases). CDR3 length: 13 amino acids. V gave up 5 bases and J gave up 8 bases, with 14 bases separating them. The germline V gene encodes CDR1 SEHNR and CDR2 FQNEAQ (reference sequence). The CDR3 reads CASSITFRGTQYF. For the CDR3, the DNA is TGTGCCAGCAGCATCACTTTCCGGGGTACGCAGTATTTT.

This clonotype was seen a handful of times. The chain is built from TRBV20-1 and TRBJ1-3; no clear D gene. The CDR3 runs to 14 residues. V was cut by 6 bases and J by 0 bases, with 12 bases left in between. From germline, CDR1 is DFQATT and CDR2 SNEGSKA (reference sequence). CDR3 nucleotide sequence: TGCAGTGCCCCCTTCCCAGGCTCTGGAAACACCATATATTTT. This codes for CSAPFPGSGNTIYF.

A few counts support this clonotype. The chain employs TRBV20-1 and TRBJ2-1; the match to TRBD2 covers 8 bases. CDR3 length: 15 residues. With V trimmed by 6 bases and J by 1 base, 8 bases remained unmatched. Germline CDR1 is DFQATT and CDR2 is SNEGSKA (reference sequence). DNA of the CDR3: TGCAGTGCCCCGGGGGGGAGCTATTCCTACAATGAGCAGTTCTTC. This sequence encodes CSAPGGSYSYNEQFF.

The chain links TRBV7-9 to TRBJ1-5; the D gene is possibly TRBD1 (5 bases). This CDR3 contains 16 residues. The germline CDR1 and CDR2 sequences are SEHNR and FQNEAQ (reference sequence). V was trimmed by 1 base and J by 8 bases, leaving 18 bases between them. CDR3 nucleotides: TGTGCCAGCAGCTTAGGCCGTTATCCAGGGAGTGAGCCCCAGCATTTT. It translates to CASSLGRYPGSEPQHF. The whole variable domain, filled in from reference TRBV7-9 and TRBJ1-5, reads DTGVSQNPRHKITKRGQNVTFRCDPISEHNRLYWYRQTLGQGPEFLTYFQNEAQLEKSRLLSDRFSAERPKGSFSTLEIQRTEQGDSAMYLCASSLGRYPGSEPQHFGDGTRLSIL.

The V gene is TRBV4-1, the J gene TRBJ1-1; D ambiguous. Trimming took off 1 base at V and 5 bases at J, with 14 bases between the two ends. The CDR3 has 15 residues. The germline V gene has CDR1 MGHRA and CDR2 YSYEKL. CDR3 DNA: TGCGCCAGCAGCCAAGCACGATTGGAGCAGACTGAAGCTTTCTTT. Protein sequence: CASSQARLEQTEAFF.

This chain connects TRBV4-1 to TRBJ2-3; possibly TRBD2 for D (6 bases). CDR1 is MGHRA and CDR2 is YSYEKL in the germline V gene. The CDR3 sequence is 14 residues long. Trimming left V 8 bases short and J 4 bases short, with 16 bases between. The CDR3 DNA reads TGCGCCAGCGGCCGGGTGGGGGGTCCAGATACGCAGTATTTT. It yields the protein CASGRVGGPDTQYF.

This clonotype was picked up many times. The chain is built from TRBV11-1 and TRBJ2-3, with unresolved D. This CDR3 has 16 amino acids. Per the germline V gene, CDR1 is SGHAT and CDR2 is FQDESV (reference sequence). V was pared by 1 base and J by 3 bases, with 14 bases between. CDR3: CASSLVVVGSTDTQYF. DNA for the CDR3: TGTGCCAGCAGCTTAGTGGTAGTCGGGTCGACAGATACGCAGTATTTT.

This rearrangement joins TRBV6-5 to TRBJ1-5; D is possibly TRBD1 (6 bases). Germline CDR1 is MNHEY and CDR2 is SVGAGI. The CDR3 is 15 amino acids. The V end was cut by 4 bases, the J end by 4 bases, with 14 bases between. The CDR3 sequence: CASSSTGMGNQPQHF. CDR3 nucleotide sequence: TGTGCCAGCAGTTCAACAGGGATGGGTAATCAGCCCCAGCATTTT.

In this sample, this clonotype turned up a few times. The gene calls are TRBV6-9 and TRBJ1-2; no clear D. V was clipped by 2 bases and J by 3 bases, with 13 bases between them. Looked up from germline, CDR1 is MNHGY and CDR2 is SVAAGI. This CDR3 is built from 15 residues. CDR3 sequence reads: CASSYDPASDYGYTF. The CDR3 nucleotides read TGTGCCAGCAGTTATGACCCCGCATCGGACTATGGCTACACCTTC.

Ten or more counts support this clonotype. V and J are TRBV5-5 and TRBJ1-6, with 7 bases aligning to TRBD1. The trim removed 2 bases at V and 7 bases at J, leaving 12 bases unmatched. From germline, CDR1 is SGHKS and CDR2 YYEKEE (reference sequence). The CDR3 consists of 17 residues. The CDR3 spells CASSFGFDRVMNSPLHF. DNA for the CDR3: TGTGCCAGCAGCTTCGGATTCGACAGGGTGATGAATTCACCCCTCCACTTT. The whole variable domain, filled in from reference TRBV5-5 and TRBJ1-6, reads DAGVTQSPTHLIKTRGQQVTLRCSPISGHKSVSWYQQVLGQGPQFIFQYYEKEERGRGNFPDRFSARQFPNYSSELNVNALLLGDSALYLCASSFGFDRVMNSPLHFGNGTRLTVT.

In its sample, this clonotype was seen a few times. The rearrangement joins TRBV12-3 or TRBV12-4 to TRBJ1-3; D uncertain. V was cut by 6 bases and J by 6 bases, with 6 bases left in between. CDR3 length: 11 amino acids. The CDR3 nucleotides read TGTGCCAGCAGGAAAGTAAACACCATATATTTT. Protein sequence: CASRKVNTIYF.

J is TRBJ1-6 and V is TRBV19, with 8 bases that match TRBD1. In germline, CDR1 is LNHDA, CDR2 SQIVND (reference sequence). The CDR3 runs to 14 residues. J was trimmed by 5 bases and V by 5 bases; bases with no gene match: 2. CDR3 nucleotides: TGTGCCAGTAGTCCGACAGGGGATAATTCACCCCTCCACTTT. Protein sequence: CASSPTGDNSPLHF.

This clonotype came up a few times. The rearrangement uses TRBV6-5 and TRBJ2-2; 8 bases are a match to TRBD1. Germline V gene data show CDR1 as MNHEY and CDR2 as SVGAGI. The length of the CDR3 is 16 residues. After removal of 0 bases from V and 8 bases from J, the junction contained 8 bases not matched to a gene. CDR3 protein: CASSYSGQGLSGELFF. CDR3 nucleotides: TGTGCCAGCAGTTACTCCGGACAGGGCCTTTCTGGGGAGCTGTTTTTT.

The rearrangement links TRBV5-5 to TRBJ2-7; D perhaps matches TRBD2 (6 bases). The germline V gene has CDR1 SGHKS and CDR2 YYEKEE (reference sequence). V was trimmed by 0 bases and J by 5 bases, leaving 12 bases between them. CDR3 length: 14 residues. CDR3 bases: TGTGCCAGCAGCTTGGACCCGACTAGTAACGAGCAGTACTTC. It codes for CASSLDPTSNEQYF.

This clonotype appeared a few times. This rearrangement joins TRBV9 to TRBJ2-5, with D unclear. The CDR3 totals 15 residues. Germline lookup yields CDR1 SGDLS and CDR2 YYNGEE. The germline V and J ends were trimmed by 0 bases and 4 bases, with 13 bases remaining between them. CDR3 coding DNA: TGTGCCAGCAGCGTAGGGCTTGGGCGAGGAGAGACCCAGTACTTC. This sequence encodes CASSVGLGRGETQYF.

This clonotype was detected only a few times. The V call is TRBV27, the J call TRBJ1-1, with D maybe TRBD1 (5 bases). The CDR3 totals 14 residues. Deletions cut 5 bases from V and 1 base from J, with 11 bases between. From germline, CDR1 is MNHEY and CDR2 SMNVEV (reference sequence). The CDR3 loop is CASSELQGNTEAFF. DNA of the CDR3: TGTGCCAGCAGTGAACTTCAGGGGAACACTGAAGCTTTCTTT.

This chain joins TRBV20-1 and TRBJ1-6, with unresolved D. Germline V gene lookup returns CDR1 DFQATT and CDR2 SNEGSKA (reference sequence). Trimming removed 6 bases at V and 8 bases at J, with 14 bases between. The CDR3 covers 13 residues. The CDR3 reads CSAAGAGDSPLHF. Here the CDR3 DNA reads TGCAGTGCCGCAGGAGCCGGGGATTCACCCCTCCACTTT.

This clonotype was counted a few times. V gene TRBV5-4 combines with J gene TRBJ2-2; D might be TRBD1 (5 bases). Trimming took 4 bases from V and 3 from J, leaving 16 bases between them. Germline CDR1 is SGHNT and CDR2 is YYREEE (reference sequence). The CDR3 length is 16 residues. The CDR3 sequence is CASSHRAGPYTGELFF. CDR3 nucleotides: TGTGCCAGCAGCCACCGGGCAGGGCCCTACACCGGGGAGCTGTTTTTT. Looking up the rest from reference TRBV5-4 and TRBJ2-2 gives the full variable domain: ETGVTQSPTHLIKTRGQQVTLRCSSQSGHNTVSWYQQALGQGPQFIFQYYREEENGRGNFPPRFSGLQFPNYSSELNVNALELDDSALYLCASSHRAGPYTGELFFGEGSRLTVL.

This clonotype came up a few times. The rearrangement joins TRBV6-5 to TRBJ2-7, with 9 nucleotides matching TRBD1. V dropped 4 bases and J dropped 2; count of bases not matched to a gene: 6. Germline values: CDR1 MNHEY, CDR2 SVGAGI. This CDR3 has 15 residues. The CDR3: CASSSDRGLTYEQYF. CDR3 nucleotide sequence: TGTGCCAGCAGTTCAGACAGGGGGTTGACCTACGAGCAGTACTTC.